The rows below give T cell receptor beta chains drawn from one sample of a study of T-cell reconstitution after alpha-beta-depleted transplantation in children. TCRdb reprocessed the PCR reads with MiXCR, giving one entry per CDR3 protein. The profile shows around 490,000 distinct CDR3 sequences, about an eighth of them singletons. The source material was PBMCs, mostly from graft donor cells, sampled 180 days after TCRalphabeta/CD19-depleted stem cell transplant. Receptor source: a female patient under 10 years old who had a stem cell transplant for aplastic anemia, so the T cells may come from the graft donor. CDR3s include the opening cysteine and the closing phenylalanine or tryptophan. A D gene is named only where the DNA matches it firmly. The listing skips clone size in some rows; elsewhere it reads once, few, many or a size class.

TGCGCCAGCAGCCAGGGACAGCCACCCTATGGCTACACCTTC	CASSQGQPPYGYTF	TRBJ1-2	TRBV4-1	NA	TRBD1
TGCGCCAGCAGCTTTGATCCGACAGGGGTAAACACTGAAGCTTTCTTT	CASSFDPTGVNTEAFF	TRBJ1-1	TRBV5-1	NA	TRBD1
TGTGCCAGCGGTAAACAGGGGGCAGATCAGCCCCAGCATTTT	CASGKQGADQPQHF	TRBJ1-5	TRBV7-2	few	TRBD1
TGTGCCAGCAGTCGATTCAATGAGCAGTTCTTC	CASSRFNEQFF	TRBJ2-1	TRBV6-2/TRBV6-3	many	NA
TGTGCCAGCATCCCCAGGCCGGGGCCGGTCACTGAAGCTTTCTTT	CASIPRPGPVTEAFF	TRBJ1-1	TRBV12-3/TRBV12-4	NA	NA
TGTGCCAGCAGTTGCAAACTACCAGGGGCAACTAATGAAAAACTGTTTTTT	CASSCKLPGATNEKLFF	TRBJ1-4	TRBV12-3/TRBV12-4	few	NA
TGCAGTGCTAGAGTCGGCAACTCCCAGAGCTCCTACAATGAGCAGTTCTTC	CSARVGNSQSSYNEQFF	TRBJ2-1	TRBV20-1	few	NA
TGCGTGGGCCAAGAAGTTTACGAGCAGTACTTC	CVGQEVYEQYF	TRBJ2-7	TRBV20-1	many	NA
TGTGCCACCAGTGATTTAGGGGCCGGACGGGTTGAGCAGTTCTTC	CATSDLGAGRVEQFF	TRBJ2-1	TRBV24-1	few	NA
TGTGCCAGCAGCCCCCGGACAGTTACATCTGGGGCCAACGTCCTGACTTTC	CASSPRTVTSGANVLTF	TRBJ2-6	TRBV9	NA	NA
TGCGCCAGCAGCCAAGATCGCCCAGGAAGGGGGGGAGATACGCAGTATTTT	CASSQDRPGRGGDTQYF	TRBJ2-3	TRBV4-1	NA	NA
TGTGCCAGCAGCCCCCCGGAGGGGTGGAAAGCCAAAAACATTCAGTACTTC	CASSPPEGWKAKNIQYF	TRBJ2-4	TRBV27	NA	NA
TGCAGCGTGAACGCCCGGGACAGCTCTGGCTACACCTTC	CSVNARDSSGYTF	TRBJ1-2	TRBV29-1	few	TRBD1
TGTGCCAGCAGCCACGAACCACAGGGGGCAGATTACTATGGCTACACCTTC	CASSHEPQGADYYGYTF	TRBJ1-2	TRBV5-5	few	TRBD1
TGTGCCAGCAGCCCCCGCCCGTCAGGGGTTAATTCACCCCTCCACTTT	CASSPRPSGVNSPLHF	TRBJ1-6	TRBV7-2	few	NA
TGTGCCAGCACCGTAGCACAGGGCGGCACCGGGGAGCTGTTTTTT	CASTVAQGGTGELFF	TRBJ2-2	TRBV12-3/TRBV12-4	NA	NA
TGTGCCAGTAGTTACCAGGGGGCAACTAATGAAAAACTGTTTTTT	CASSYQGATNEKLFF	TRBJ1-4	TRBV19	few	TRBD1